Detailed here is one T cell receptor (beta chain). The sample is drawn from a study of blood T cell repertoires in COVID-19. Produced via immunoSEQ multiplex PCR; TCRdb's table is partial and in-frame only. The sample holds some 250,000 clones, 70% to 90% seen once. Trimming cost V 4 bases and J 1 base; bases outside gene matches: 6. Germline assignment: CDR1 SGHRS and CDR2 YFSETQ. The CDR3 contains 18 residues. Sequencing input: peripheral blood. The clonotype was recovered from a woman aged 30 to 39 with acute or convalescent COVID-19. V is TRBV5-1 and J is TRBJ2-2; TRBD2 matches 14 bases. This CDR3 is CASSAGLAGVRNTGELFF. The CDR3 coding sequence is TGCGCCAGCAGCGCGGGACTAGCGGGAGTACGGAACACCGGGGAGCTGTTTTTT.